A single sample is the source of the 24 T cell receptor beta chains below, sequenced in a study of patients and donors after allogeneic stem cell transplantation. TCRdb processed the RT-PCR reads anew with MiXCR; each CDR3 protein has one entry. The repertoire holds about a million distinct CDR3 sequences, about a sixth seen once, with 5% to 7.5% in the top ten. The specimen was blood, either unsorted or a sorted T cell fraction (not recorded which). These receptors came from a human donor who was either an allogeneic HSCT recipient or a stem cell or donor lymphocyte infusion donor (not recorded which). It is not recorded whose cells these are; they may come from a transplant donor.

The J gene is TRBJ2-7, the V gene TRBV29-1; D call uncertain. Germline V lookup: CDR1 SQVTM, CDR2 ANQGSEA. The V end lost 8 bases, the J end lost 1 base, and 18 bases lay between the germline ends. The CDR3 loop spans 14 amino acids. CDR3 coding DNA: TGCAGCCTCATAGGTCCTAAGAATTCCTACGAGCAGTACTTC. Translated, it gives CSLIGPKNSYEQYF.

In its sample, this clonotype was seen many times. V gene TRBV20-1 combines with J gene TRBJ2-7; TRBD1 agrees at 9 bases. Trimming took 6 bases from V and 3 from J; bases not matched to a gene: 9. The CDR3 spans 14 residues. Germline CDR1 DFQATT, CDR2 SNEGSKA (reference sequence). The CDR3 DNA reads TGCAGTGCGCCTACGCCGGGACAGGGCTACGAGCAGTACTTC. Protein: CSAPTPGQGYEQYF.

The sample holds a few counts of this clonotype. The chain carries TRBV24-1 and TRBJ2-7; 8 positions match TRBD2. Germline CDR1 is KGHDR and CDR2 is SFDVKD. Germline trimming cut 4 bases from V and 3 bases from J; bases unmatched to any gene: 4. This CDR3 is 14 amino acids long. DNA for the CDR3: TGTGCCACCAGTGACCCCAGCGGGAGCTACGAGCAGTACTTC. Its protein is CATSDPSGSYEQYF.

This clonotype was counted only a few times. V is TRBV2 and J is TRBJ2-7; TRBD1 matches 7 bases. This CDR3 is built from 14 residues. From germline, CDR1 is SNHLY and CDR2 FYNNEI. V lost 6 bases and J lost 6; bases outside the gene matches: 11. CDR3 in amino acids: CASRDRDSLSEQYF. In DNA, the CDR3 is TGTGCCAGCAGAGACCGGGACAGTCTTTCCGAGCAGTACTTC.

This chain links TRBV6-5 with TRBJ1-6; 8 nucleotides align to TRBD1. With 6 bases clipped from V and 8 bases from J, the junction kept 0 bases outside the gene matches. Germline V gene lookup returns CDR1 MNHEY and CDR2 SVGAGI. CDR3 length: 12 amino acids. This chain's CDR3 is CASRTGDSPLHF. CDR3 nucleotide sequence: TGTGCCAGCAGGACAGGGGATTCACCCCTCCACTTT.

Only a few counts were recorded for this clonotype. The CDR3 bases are TGTGCCAGCAGCCCCCAAGACAGGGGGTTGGACGAGCAGTACTTC. As protein: CASSPQDRGLDEQYF. The J gene is TRBJ2-7, the V gene TRBV4-2; the match to TRBD1 covers 9 bases. This CDR3 is built from 15 residues. Per germline, CDR1 LGHNA and CDR2 YNFKEQ. Trimming cost V 4 bases and J 5 bases; bases outside gene matches: 9.

The J gene is TRBJ1-2, the V gene TRBV6-1, with TRBD1 identical over 8 bases. Trimming cost V 6 bases and J 8 bases; bases outside gene matches: 11. The CDR3 spans 14 residues. CDR1 is MNHNS and CDR2 is SASEGT in the germline V gene. CDR3 DNA: TGTGCCAGCAGCCGACAGGGGAGAAGGGGCGGCTACACCTTC. It translates to CASSRQGRRGGYTF.

The chain recombines TRBV18 with TRBJ1-2; D unresolved. Trimming stripped 3 bases from V and 0 bases from J, with 8 bases between. CDR1 and CDR2 (germline): KGHSH, LQKENI. The CDR3 contains 14 residues. DNA for the CDR3: TGTGCCAGCTCACCTTTCAGTACTAACTATGGCTACACCTTC. It translates to CASSPFSTNYGYTF.

The rearrangement joins TRBV3-1 to TRBJ2-7; 10 bases map to TRBD2. Germline V CDR1 and CDR2: LGHDT, YNNKEL (reference sequence). V shed 4 bases and J 2 bases; nucleotides not matched to a gene: 8. The CDR3 is made up of 16 amino acids. The CDR3 nucleotides read TGTGCCAGCAGCCCCATCCTAGCGGGGGCCCCCTACGAGCAGTACTTC. Its protein is CASSPILAGAPYEQYF.

J is TRBJ2-4 and V is TRBV7-9; the match to TRBD2 covers 8 bases. This CDR3 has 15 amino acids. Losses at the gene ends were 2 bases for V and 3 bases for J; bases not matched to a gene: 3. CDR1 and CDR2 from the germline V gene are SEHNR and FQNEAQ (reference sequence). The CDR3 loop reads CASSLKGLGKNIQYF. CDR3 bases: TGTGCCAGCAGCTTAAAGGGACTAGGCAAAAACATTCAGTACTTC.

The V and J genes are TRBV14 and TRBJ2-6; 7 bases are a match to TRBD1. CDR1 is SGHDN, CDR2 FVKESK, per germline. V shed 2 bases and J 3 bases; nucleotides not matched to a gene: 13. The CDR3 loop spans 19 amino acids. The CDR3 sequence is CASSQTDRQTGYGANVLTF. The CDR3 bases are TGTGCCAGCAGCCAAACGGACAGGCAGACTGGGTATGGGGCCAACGTCCTGACTTTC.

Of note for this clonotype: The junction departs from germline at one end; a sequencing error may be responsible. The chain employs TRBV7-8 and TRBJ1-6, with D possibly being TRBD1 (5 bases). The germline V gene encodes CDR1 SGHVS and CDR2 FQNEAQ. CDR3 size: 19 residues. The CDR3 nucleotides read TGTGCCAGAAGCTTAGCGGATTGGGGGGGTAGCTCCTATAATTCACCCCTCCACTTT. Protein sequence: CARSLADWGGSSYNSPLHF.

V is TRBV7-6 and J is TRBJ1-6; 7 nucleotides line up with TRBD1. V trimming: 6 bases; J trimming: 8 bases; junction bases outside the gene matches: 10. The CDR3 runs to 15 residues. Germline V gene sequence: CDR1 SGHVS, CDR2 FNYEAQ. The CDR3 nucleotides read TGTGCCAGCAGTTTGGTACAGGGGCGGGATTCACCCCTCCACTTT. The encoded protein is CASSLVQGRDSPLHF.

This clonotype has just a few counts. The chain has TRBV9 and TRBJ1-1; 7 bases are a match to TRBD1. This CDR3 comprises 15 residues. V gave up 4 bases and J gave up 1 base; unmatched junction bases: 7. From germline, CDR1 is SGDLS and CDR2 YYNGEE. The CDR3 region is CASSIAGGRNTEAFF. CDR3 bases: TGTGCCAGCAGCATTGCAGGGGGACGGAACACTGAAGCTTTCTTT.

This chain joins TRBV2 and TRBJ2-2; D perhaps matches TRBD1 (6 bases). The V end lost 3 bases, the J end lost 0 bases, and 23 bases lay between the germline ends. The CDR3 runs 20 residues. From germline, CDR1 is SNHLY and CDR2 FYNNEI. CDR3 sequence reads: CASSDLSVSGTQANTGELFF. DNA of the CDR3: TGTGCCAGCAGTGATCTTTCGGTGTCCGGGACACAAGCGAACACCGGGGAGCTGTTTTTT. The whole variable domain, remainder taken from reference TRBV2 and TRBJ2-2, is EPEVTQTPSHQVTQMGQEVILRCVPISNHLYFYWYRQILGQKVEFLVSFYNNEISEKSEIFDDQFSVERPDGSNFTLKIRSTKLEDSAMYFCASSDLSVSGTQANTGELFFGEGSRLTVL.

The sample holds a few counts of this clonotype. The rearrangement uses TRBV20-1 and TRBJ1-1; D unresolved. This CDR3 spans 14 amino acids. The germline V and J ends were trimmed by 2 bases and 1 base, with 11 bases remaining between them. Per germline, CDR1 DFQATT and CDR2 SNEGSKA (reference sequence). The CDR3 DNA is TGCAGTGCTAGACCGGTGCCTAAGAACACTGAAGCTTTCTTT. It yields the protein CSARPVPKNTEAFF.

This clonotype showed up just a few times. This chain uses TRBV7-6 with TRBJ1-1; TRBD1 might be the D (5 bases). V lost 4 bases and J 0 bases, leaving 18 bases between the germline ends. Per germline, CDR1 SGHVS and CDR2 FNYEAQ. The CDR3 sequence is 17 residues long. CDR3 loop: CASSSSTPGKMNTEAFF. In nucleotides, the CDR3 is TGTGCCAGCAGCTCGAGCACTCCAGGGAAAATGAACACTGAAGCTTTCTTT. The entire variable domain, with the rest obtained from reference TRBV7-6 and TRBJ1-1, is as follows: GAGVSQSPRYKVTKRGQDVALRCDPISGHVSLYWYRQALGQGPEFLTYFNYEAQQDKSGLPNDRFSAERPEGSISTLTIQRTEQRDSAMYRCASSSSTPGKMNTEAFFGQGTRLTVV.

The rearrangement joins TRBV7-2 to TRBJ1-1; the D gene is possibly TRBD1 (5 bases). The CDR3 has 14 amino acids. With 4 bases removed from V and 8 bases from J, the gap between germline ends came to 17 bases. The germline V gene has CDR1 SGHTA and CDR2 FQGNSA. CDR3 DNA: TGTGCCAGCAGCTCCTATTGGCAGGGAAGGGAAGCTTTCTTT. Its protein product is CASSSYWQGREAFF.

The chain is built from TRBV28 and TRBJ2-7; weak D call: TRBD2 (6 bases). Germline V gives CDR1 MDHEN, CDR2 SYDVKM. This CDR3 is 15 amino acids long. The germline V and J ends were trimmed by 7 bases and 0 bases, with 16 bases remaining between them. DNA of the CDR3: TGTGCCAGCACGGCGGGGCCTAACCTCTCCTACGAGCAGTACTTC. Its protein is CASTAGPNLSYEQYF.

The genes are TRBV6-2 or TRBV6-3 and TRBJ2-3; TRBD1 might be the D (6 bases). V was cut by 2 bases and J by 0 bases, with 15 bases left in between. The CDR3 is 17 amino acids. Germline assignment: CDR1 MNHEY and CDR2 SVGEGT. The CDR3 coding sequence is TGTGCCAGCAGTTACCACCCGGGACAAGCTAGCACAGATACGCAGTATTTT. It specifies CASSYHPGQASTDTQYF.

J is TRBJ1-2 and V is TRBV27, with 9 bases that match TRBD1. Per germline, CDR1 MNHEY and CDR2 SMNVEV (reference sequence). This CDR3 contains 14 residues. V was clipped by 5 bases and J by 7 bases; unmatched bases: 8. The CDR3 sequence is CASSGDREEFGYTF. CDR3 coding DNA: TGTGCCAGCAGTGGGGACAGGGAGGAGTTTGGCTACACCTTC.

This chain joins TRBV9 and TRBJ1-1; unclear D gene. Germline V gene lookup returns CDR1 SGDLS and CDR2 YYNGEE. Deletions cut 4 bases from V and 7 bases from J, with 11 bases between. CDR3 length: 12 residues. DNA of the CDR3: TGTGCCAGCAGCCAGGACGGCGTTGAAGCTTTCTTT. Translating gives CASSQDGVEAFF.

The chain couples TRBV6-1 to TRBJ1-1; TRBD1 might be the D (5 bases). V lost 1 base and J lost 1, with 16 bases in between. CDR1 is MNHNS, CDR2 SASEGT, per germline. The CDR3 is 17 amino acids. The CDR3, as DNA: TGTGCCAGCAGTGAAGGTAGGGGAGCCAAGGGGAACACTGAAGCTTTCTTT. It is translated as CASSEGRGAKGNTEAFF.

This clonotype was seen a handful of times. The J gene is TRBJ2-3, the V gene TRBV6-5, with 10 bases fitting TRBD1. Germline lookup yields CDR1 MNHEY and CDR2 SVGAGI. This CDR3 has 15 amino acids. V gave up 2 bases and J gave up 4 bases; unmatched junction bases: 3. The CDR3 protein is CASSYAGQGSDTQYF. CDR3 DNA sequence: TGTGCCAGCAGTTACGCGGGACAGGGGTCAGATACGCAGTATTTT.